The 25 T cell receptor beta chains listed next were all sequenced from one sample in a study of CD8 T cells in ankylosing spondylitis. Their recognized antigens are unknown. Findings and limits, study-wide: A TCR beta motif of 7 to 9 highly homologous variants seemed to mark ankylosing spondylitis blood.

TCRdb ran MiXCR on the 5' RACE reads and lists one entry per CDR3 protein. The repertoire holds more than 400,000 distinct CDR3 sequences, with 5.3% as singletons. Sequences were obtained from blood, either unsorted or a sorted T cell fraction (not recorded which). These receptors were obtained from a male donor with ankylosing spondylitis.

This chain's CDR3 is CSEGTGGVSAFF. The CDR3 DNA reads as TGCAGTGAAGGAACAGGGGGCGTCTCAGCTTTCTTT. The chain links TRBV20-1 to TRBJ1-1; 9 bases agree with TRBD1. There are 12 residues in the CDR3. The ends lost 7 bases at V and 10 bases at J; junction bases unmatched: 10. Per germline, CDR1 DFQATT and CDR2 SNEGSKA (reference sequence).

This clonotype was seen ten or more times. The CDR3 protein is CSARDEMTGGYEQYF. For the CDR3, the DNA is TGCAGTGCTAGAGATGAAATGACAGGGGGTTACGAGCAGTACTTC. J is TRBJ2-7 and V is TRBV20-1, with 9 bases that match TRBD1. This CDR3 spans 15 amino acids. The V gene's germline CDR1 is DFQATT and CDR2 SNEGSKA (reference sequence). The J segment lost 4 bases and the V segment lost 0 bases, leaving 7 bases of the junction unmatched.

This clonotype came up many times. The chain links TRBV5-1 to TRBJ2-1, with TRBD2 matching 10 bases. Germline V gives CDR1 SGHRS, CDR2 YFSETQ. V dropped 4 bases and J dropped 9; count of bases not matched to a gene: 13. This CDR3 comprises 16 residues. For the CDR3, the DNA is TGCGCCAGCAGCCCCAGCGGGGGGGCAATTCTGATTGAGCAGTTCTTC. Protein product: CASSPSGGAILIEQFF.

This clonotype came up many times. This chain connects TRBV4-3 to TRBJ1-2; D is unclear. This CDR3 comprises 13 residues. The germline CDR1 and CDR2 sequences are LGHNA and YSLEER. Trimming removed 0 bases at V and 8 bases at J, with 10 bases between. For the CDR3, the DNA is TGCGCCAGCAGCCAAGATAAGGCAGCCGGCTACACCTTC. Its protein product is CASSQDKAAGYTF.

The J gene is TRBJ2-5, the V gene TRBV7-6; a weak D match, TRBD2 (6 bases). The V gene lost 1 base and the J gene lost 5 bases, with 17 bases spanning the gap. Looked up from germline, CDR1 is SGHVS and CDR2 is FNYEAQ. The CDR3 extends over 16 amino acids. The CDR3 sequence: CASSLVGGLSRETQYF. The CDR3 DNA reads TGTGCCAGCAGCTTAGTGGGGGGACTTTCGAGGGAGACCCAGTACTTC.

This clonotype was seen only a few times. V usage is TRBV7-2 and J usage is TRBJ2-7; D perhaps matches TRBD1 (6 bases). V was shortened by 5 bases and J by 6 bases, with 14 bases between the two germline ends. The CDR3 has 13 amino acids. Germline V gene sequence: CDR1 SGHTA, CDR2 FQGNSA. CDR3 residues: CASSLRQVSEQYF. In nucleotides, the CDR3 is TGTGCCAGCAGCCTACGACAGGTTAGCGAGCAGTACTTC.

This clonotype came up many times. The V gene is TRBV7-2, the J gene TRBJ2-7; 7 bases agree with TRBD1. The CDR3 runs 14 residues. The V segment lost 6 bases and the J segment 0 bases; nucleotides outside the gene matches: 5. Per germline, CDR1 SGHTA and CDR2 FQGNSA. CDR3 coding DNA: TGTGCCAGCAGTCCGGACAGGTTCTCCTACGAGCAGTACTTC. The encoded protein is CASSPDRFSYEQYF.

This clonotype has a count of ten or more. The CDR3 here is CASSKQGPAGNTIYF. The CDR3 nucleotides read TGTGCCAGCAGTAAACAGGGGCCAGCGGGAAACACCATATATTTT. The chain carries TRBV28 and TRBJ1-3; the match to TRBD1 covers 7 bases. Germline values: CDR1 MDHEN, CDR2 SYDVKM. With V trimmed by 5 bases and J by 4 bases, 8 bases remained unmatched. The CDR3 length is 15 residues.

This clonotype came up many times. This chain links TRBV20-1 with TRBJ2-1; 8 nucleotides line up with TRBD1. CDR1 DFQATT and CDR2 SNEGSKA come from the germline V gene (reference sequence). This CDR3 comprises 17 residues. V dropped 0 bases and J dropped 9; count of bases not matched to a gene: 16. CDR3 region: CSARDPWSRGLSGEQFF. CDR3 nucleotides: TGCAGTGCTAGAGATCCATGGTCCAGGGGGCTTTCGGGTGAGCAGTTCTTC.

This clonotype was observed at least ten times. This chain connects TRBV4-2 to TRBJ1-6; D remains unclear. Trimming took 3 bases from V and 10 from J, leaving 7 bases between them. The CDR3 has 12 amino acids. Looked up from germline, CDR1 is LGHNA and CDR2 is YNFKEQ. CDR3 sequence: CASSHGASPLHF. The CDR3 nucleotides are TGTGCCAGCAGCCATGGAGCCTCACCCCTCCACTTT.

This clonotype was seen many times. The chain employs TRBV18 and TRBJ1-2; a possible D gene is TRBD1 (6 bases). The CDR3 extends over 15 amino acids. Germline V CDR1 and CDR2: KGHSH, LQKENI. V lost 0 bases, J lost 0 bases, and 8 bases lay in between. CDR3 loop: CASSPPDSSNYGYTF. CDR3 coding DNA: TGTGCCAGCTCACCACCGGACAGCTCTAACTATGGCTACACCTTC.

The table lists this clonotype with many counts. The genes are TRBV7-9 and TRBJ1-3; no clear D gene. From germline, CDR1 is SEHNR and CDR2 FQNEAQ (reference sequence). The CDR3 totals 16 residues. V shed 5 bases and J shed 4 bases, with 18 bases lying between them. The CDR3 DNA reads as TGTGCCAGCAGCCGATGGGCCGGGAGAATCGGAAACACCATATATTTT. The encoded protein is CASSRWAGRIGNTIYF.

This clonotype was observed many times. The V gene is TRBV29-1, the J gene TRBJ2-1, with 8 bases fitting TRBD2. The germline V gene encodes CDR1 SQVTM and CDR2 ANQGSEA. Trimming cost V 5 bases and J 10 bases; bases outside gene matches: 4. The CDR3 totals 11 residues. The DNA for the CDR3 is TGCAGCGTTTGGTTAGCGGGGGAGCAGTTCTTC. Its protein is CSVWLAGEQFF.

This clonotype was observed at least ten times. The V and J genes are TRBV24-1 and TRBJ2-3; D gene unclear. Trimming cost V 3 bases and J 0 bases, with 12 bases left between them. The CDR3 runs to 16 residues. Germline V gene lookup returns CDR1 KGHDR and CDR2 SFDVKD. The CDR3 nucleotides are TGTGCCACCAGTGATGTTCAGGCTCCTAGCACAGATACGCAGTATTTT. It specifies CATSDVQAPSTDTQYF.

This clonotype was counted ten times or more. The rearrangement joins TRBV4-3 to TRBJ2-1; no clear D. Germline assignment: CDR1 LGHNA and CDR2 YSLEER. This CDR3 has 15 amino acids. V gave up 2 bases and J gave up 9 bases, with 17 bases separating them. The CDR3 region has the DNA TGCGCCAGCAGCCAAACCTTTCCTAAAGCGATTGAGCAGTTCTTC. Its translation: CASSQTFPKAIEQFF.

Ten or more counts support this clonotype. This chain connects TRBV7-9 to TRBJ2-5, with D possibly being TRBD2 (5 bases). The V and J ends lost 5 bases and 2 bases respectively, with 15 bases between them. The length of the CDR3 is 15 residues. CDR1 and CDR2 from the germline V gene are SEHNR and FQNEAQ (reference sequence). The CDR3 region has the DNA TGTGCCAGCAGCCGAAGGATCAGAGGGCAAGAGACCCAGTACTTC. Its translation: CASSRRIRGQETQYF.

This clonotype was seen many times. CDR3 region: CASSQMSSGGYNEQFF. The DNA for the CDR3 is TGCGCCAGCAGCCAAATGTCTAGCGGGGGGTACAATGAGCAGTTCTTC. This chain joins TRBV4-3 and TRBJ2-1, with 11 bases that match TRBD2. In germline, CDR1 is LGHNA, CDR2 YSLEER. J gave up 4 bases and V 2 bases, and 4 bases lay outside the gene matches. CDR3 size: 16 residues.

This clonotype appeared many times. This sequence joins TRBV5-5 and TRBJ1-4; D perhaps matches TRBD1 (5 bases). Germline CDR1 reads SGHKS; CDR2 reads YYEKEE (reference sequence). The CDR3 contains 14 residues. Trimming removed 4 bases from V and 8 bases from J, with 15 bases in between. CDR3 amino acids: CASSRGGSGEKLFF. As DNA, the CDR3 is TGTGCCAGCAGCCGCGGGGGTTCGGGAGAAAAACTGTTTTTT.

Ten or more counts support this clonotype. This chain links TRBV6-2 or TRBV6-3 with TRBJ2-3, with TRBD2 matching 11 bases. Per germline, CDR1 MNHEY and CDR2 SVGEGT. V shed 0 bases and J 5 bases; nucleotides not matched to a gene: 7. The CDR3 length is 17 residues. CDR3 sequence: CASSYSEALAGEDTQYF. The CDR3 nucleotides are TGTGCCAGCAGTTACTCGGAAGCACTAGCGGGAGAAGATACGCAGTATTTT.

There are many counts of this clonotype. The DNA of the CDR3 is TGCAGCGCTAAGACTCGGCTAGCGGGGTCCACAGATACGCAGTATTTT. As protein: CSAKTRLAGSTDTQYF. The rearrangement links TRBV29-1 to TRBJ2-3; the match to TRBD2 covers 9 bases. The germline CDR1 and CDR2 sequences are SQVTM and ANQGSEA. V lost 7 bases to trimming and J lost 2 bases; unmatched junction nucleotides: 13. This CDR3 has 16 amino acids.

This clonotype has at least ten counts. This sequence joins TRBV29-1 and TRBJ2-5, with TRBD1 matching over 9 bases. After removal of 7 bases from V and 1 base from J, the junction contained 10 bases not matched to a gene. CDR1 and CDR2 from the germline V gene are SQVTM and ANQGSEA. CDR3 length: 15 residues. The CDR3 DNA reads as TGCAGCGCGAATCCCGGGACAGGGATCCAAGAGACCCAGTACTTC. It is translated as CSANPGTGIQETQYF.

This clonotype was counted only a few times. J is TRBJ2-3 and V is TRBV20-1, with 7 bases that match TRBD2. There are 17 residues in the CDR3. V shed 0 bases, J shed 4 bases, and the junction held 13 bases outside the gene matches. Germline V CDR1 and CDR2: DFQATT, SNEGSKA (reference sequence). The CDR3 bases are TGCAGTGCTAGAGATCTCCTGTGGCGGGAGCAGGCAGATACGCAGTATTTT. It translates to CSARDLLWREQADTQYF.

This clonotype was recorded at least ten times. V usage is TRBV29-1 and J usage is TRBJ2-3; 15 bases fit TRBD2. Trimming removed 7 bases from V and 1 base from J; junction bases left unmatched: 9. The CDR3 length is 17 residues. CDR1 and CDR2 (germline): SQVTM, ANQGSEA. CDR3 DNA: TGCAGCGGGAGGGGACTAGCGGGGGGCCGTGGCACAGATACGCAGTATTTT. This encodes CSGRGLAGGRGTDTQYF.

In its sample, this clonotype was seen many times. V is TRBV20-1 and J is TRBJ1-1, with 8 positions matching TRBD1. Per germline, CDR1 DFQATT and CDR2 SNEGSKA (reference sequence). The V segment lost 3 bases and the J segment 5 bases; nucleotides outside the gene matches: 5. The CDR3 is 13 residues long. The CDR3 loop is CSASRTGGTEAFF. Written as DNA, the CDR3 is TGCAGTGCTAGCCGAACAGGGGGGACTGAAGCTTTCTTT.

This clonotype was picked up many times. The V gene is TRBV6-2 or TRBV6-3, the J gene TRBJ2-7; D remains unclear. Trimming left V 2 bases short and J 0 bases short, with 14 bases between. Germline CDR1 reads MNHEY; CDR2 reads SVGEGT. The CDR3 runs to 16 residues. The CDR3 loop is CASSYETQLPSYEQYF. CDR3 nucleotide sequence: TGTGCCAGCAGTTACGAGACACAGTTACCCTCCTACGAGCAGTACTTC.